This is a list of T cell receptor beta chains from one sample in a study of post-analysis software for immune sequencing data. TCRdb redid the calling of the PCR reads with MiXCR, one entry per CDR3 protein. The sample holds 450,000 or so distinct CDR3 sequences, less than 45% seen once. Sequencing was done on a sample of blood. Receptor source: a girl aged 5-17 years with multiple sclerosis. CDR3s include the opening cysteine and the closing phenylalanine or tryptophan. Fields, in order: clone size, CDR3 length, D gene, J gene, V gene, CDR3 DNA, CDR3 protein. D genes are given only for firm matches. The size entry is marked missing in some rows and otherwise reads once, few, many or a size class.

clone size: few
CDR3 length: 15
D gene: TRBD2
J gene: TRBJ2-7
V gene: TRBV6-6
CDR3 DNA: TGTGCCAGCAGAGCTACTAGCGGGAGCCCCTACGAGCAGTACTTC
CDR3 protein: CASRATSGSPYEQYF

clone size: NA
CDR3 length: 15
D gene: TRBD2
J gene: TRBJ2-1
V gene: TRBV12-3/TRBV12-4
CDR3 DNA: TGTGCCAGCAGTCTGACTAGCGGGGGGAACAATGAGCAGTTCTTC
CDR3 protein: CASSLTSGGNNEQFF

clone size: few
CDR3 length: 15
D gene: TRBD2
J gene: TRBJ2-7
V gene: TRBV2
CDR3 DNA: TGTGCCAGGCAGTCTCGGGGTAGCGGGGATGACGAGCAGTACTTC
CDR3 protein: CARQSRGSGDDEQYF

clone size: few
CDR3 length: 15
D gene: TRBD2
J gene: TRBJ2-5
V gene: TRBV28
CDR3 DNA: TGTGCCAGCAGTTCCGGACTAGAGTACCAAGAGACCCAGTACTTC
CDR3 protein: CASSSGLEYQETQYF

clone size: NA
CDR3 length: 15
D gene: NA
J gene: TRBJ2-1
V gene: TRBV5-1
CDR3 DNA: TGCGCCAGCAGCTGGGACCCGGGATTGTACAATGAGCAGTTCTTC
CDR3 protein: CASSWDPGLYNEQFF

clone size: NA
CDR3 length: 15
D gene: TRBD2
J gene: TRBJ2-1
V gene: TRBV20-1
CDR3 DNA: TGCAGTGCTAGAGCGCTAGCGGTAACCTACAATGAGCAGTTCTTC
CDR3 protein: CSARALAVTYNEQFF

clone size: once
CDR3 length: 17
D gene: TRBD2
J gene: TRBJ2-3
V gene: TRBV4-3
CDR3 DNA: TGCGCCAGCAGCCAAGATAGAGCGGGAGGGAGGCCCGATACGCAGTATTTT
CDR3 protein: CASSQDRAGGRPDTQYF

clone size: few
CDR3 length: 13
D gene: NA
J gene: TRBJ1-2
V gene: TRBV4-1
CDR3 DNA: TGCGCCAGCAGCCAAGCTATCGTCTATGGCTACACCTTC
CDR3 protein: CASSQAIVYGYTF

clone size: NA
CDR3 length: 15
D gene: NA
J gene: TRBJ2-3
V gene: TRBV4-1
CDR3 DNA: TGCGCCAGCAGCCAAGATCTGCCGACTACAGATACGCAGTATTTT
CDR3 protein: CASSQDLPTTDTQYF

clone size: few
CDR3 length: 13
D gene: NA
J gene: TRBJ2-7
V gene: TRBV28
CDR3 DNA: TGTGCCAGCAGTTTACGGACATTCTACGAGCAGTACTTC
CDR3 protein: CASSLRTFYEQYF

clone size: few
CDR3 length: 16
D gene: NA
J gene: TRBJ1-6
V gene: TRBV21-1
CDR3 DNA: TGTGCCAGCATCGACCAAACCAATCGGGACAGGGTGCCCCTCCACTTT
CDR3 protein: CASIDQTNRDRVPLHF

clone size: few
CDR3 length: 13
D gene: NA
J gene: TRBJ1-6
V gene: TRBV27
CDR3 DNA: TGTGCCAGCAGTTTATCGGGGAATTCACCCCTCCACTTT
CDR3 protein: CASSLSGNSPLHF

clone size: NA
CDR3 length: 14
D gene: TRBD1
J gene: TRBJ1-6
V gene: TRBV10-3
CDR3 DNA: TGTGCCATCACCGGACAGGGGGGTAATTCACCCCTCCACTTT
CDR3 protein: CAITGQGGNSPLHF

clone size: NA
CDR3 length: 12
D gene: NA
J gene: TRBJ1-2
V gene: TRBV30
CDR3 DNA: TGTGCCTGGAGTGTTTCAACGGCTGGCTACACCTTC
CDR3 protein: CAWSVSTAGYTF

clone size: NA
CDR3 length: 15
D gene: TRBD2
J gene: TRBJ2-1
V gene: TRBV24-1
CDR3 DNA: TGTGCCACCAGTGATCAGAGCGGGAATCATTATGAGCAGTTCTTC
CDR3 protein: CATSDQSGNHYEQFF

clone size: NA
CDR3 length: 12
D gene: NA
J gene: TRBJ2-1
V gene: TRBV6-7
CDR3 DNA: TGTGCCAGCAGCCCGGCGCGGTGTGAGCAGTTCTTC
CDR3 protein: CASSPARCEQFF